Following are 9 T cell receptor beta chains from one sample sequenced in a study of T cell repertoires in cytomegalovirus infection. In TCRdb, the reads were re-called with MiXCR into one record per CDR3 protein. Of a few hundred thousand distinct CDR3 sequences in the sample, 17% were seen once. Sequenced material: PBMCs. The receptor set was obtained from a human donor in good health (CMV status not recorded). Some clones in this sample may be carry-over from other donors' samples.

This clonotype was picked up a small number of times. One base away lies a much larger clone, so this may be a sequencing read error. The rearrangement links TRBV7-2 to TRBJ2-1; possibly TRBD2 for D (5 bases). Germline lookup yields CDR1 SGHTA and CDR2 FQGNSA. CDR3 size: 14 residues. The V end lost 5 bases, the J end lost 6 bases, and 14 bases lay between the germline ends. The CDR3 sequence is CASSPAADTNEQFF. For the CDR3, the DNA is TGTGCCAGCAGCCCAGCGGCAGATACCAATGAGCAGTTCTTC.

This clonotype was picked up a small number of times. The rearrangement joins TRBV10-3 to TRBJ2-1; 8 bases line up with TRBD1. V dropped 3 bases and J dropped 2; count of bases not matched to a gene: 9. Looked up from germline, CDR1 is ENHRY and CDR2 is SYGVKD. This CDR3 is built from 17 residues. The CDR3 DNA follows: TGTGCCATCAGTGAAGGACAGGGCCAAGCTACCTACAATGAGCAGTTCTTC. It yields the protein CAISEGQGQATYNEQFF.

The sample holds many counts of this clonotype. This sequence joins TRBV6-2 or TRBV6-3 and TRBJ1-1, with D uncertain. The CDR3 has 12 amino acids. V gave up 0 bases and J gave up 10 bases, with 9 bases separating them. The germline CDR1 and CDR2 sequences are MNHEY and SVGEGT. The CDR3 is CASSYSVLPAFF. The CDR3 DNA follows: TGTGCCAGCAGTTACTCGGTCTTACCAGCTTTCTTT.

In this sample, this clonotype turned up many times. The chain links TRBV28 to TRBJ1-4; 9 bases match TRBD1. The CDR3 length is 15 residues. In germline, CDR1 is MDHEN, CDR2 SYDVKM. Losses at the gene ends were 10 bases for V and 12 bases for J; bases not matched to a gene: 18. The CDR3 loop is CATQSLGQGFLELFF. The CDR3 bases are TGTGCCACCCAGAGTCTAGGACAGGGGTTTTTGGAACTGTTTTTT.

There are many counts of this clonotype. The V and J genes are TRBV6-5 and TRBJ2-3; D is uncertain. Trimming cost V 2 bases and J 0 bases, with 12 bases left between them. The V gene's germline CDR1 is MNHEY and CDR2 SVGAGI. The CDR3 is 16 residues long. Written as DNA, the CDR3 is TGTGCCAGCAGTTACAACGGGTACTCTAGCACAGATACGCAGTATTTT. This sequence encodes CASSYNGYSSTDTQYF.

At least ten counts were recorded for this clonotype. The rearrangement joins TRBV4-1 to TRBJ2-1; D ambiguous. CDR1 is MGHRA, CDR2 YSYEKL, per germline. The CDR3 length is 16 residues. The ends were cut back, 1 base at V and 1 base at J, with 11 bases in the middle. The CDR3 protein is CASSQVYSSSYNEQFF. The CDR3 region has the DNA TGCGCCAGCAGCCAAGTATATAGCAGTTCCTACAATGAGCAGTTCTTC.

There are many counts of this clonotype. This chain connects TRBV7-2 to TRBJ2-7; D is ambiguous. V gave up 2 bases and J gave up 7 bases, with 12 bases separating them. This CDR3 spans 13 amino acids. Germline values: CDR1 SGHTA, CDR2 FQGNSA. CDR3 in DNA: TGTGCCAGCAGCTTAAATGAGCTCTTGGAGCAGTACTTC. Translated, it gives CASSLNELLEQYF.

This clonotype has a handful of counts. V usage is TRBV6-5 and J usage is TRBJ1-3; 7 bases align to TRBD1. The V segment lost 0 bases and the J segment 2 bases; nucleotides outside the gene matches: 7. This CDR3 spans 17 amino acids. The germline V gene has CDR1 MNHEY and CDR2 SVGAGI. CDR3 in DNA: TGTGCCAGCAGTTACTCGGGAAGGGGGCTTGCTGGAAACACCATATATTTT. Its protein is CASSYSGRGLAGNTIYF.

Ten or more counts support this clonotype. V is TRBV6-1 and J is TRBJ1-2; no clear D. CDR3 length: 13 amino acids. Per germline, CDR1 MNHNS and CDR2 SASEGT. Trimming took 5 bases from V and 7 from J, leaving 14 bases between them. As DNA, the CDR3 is TGTGCCAGCAGTCAGTGGGCAAGCGGTGGCTACACCTTC. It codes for CASSQWASGGYTF.